This is a list of T cell receptor beta chains from one sample in a study of cytomegalovirus exposure and HLA in healthy donors. The protocol was immunoSEQ multiplex PCR, while the TCRdb copy is restricted to in-frame clones and leaves out a portion. The sample has some 200,000 clones, around 64% seen once. The source material was PBMCs. The source of these receptors is a man aged 40-55 years in good health and CMV-seropositive. CDR3s leave out the opening cysteine and the closing phenylalanine or tryptophan. Fields, in order: J gene, V gene, clone size, CDR3 protein. Clone size is shown for a subset of rows, as once, few, many or a class of expanded clone.

J gene: TRBJ1-4
V gene: TRBV27
clone size: once
CDR3 protein: ASSPMGQNNEKLF

J gene: TRBJ1-4
V gene: TRBV6-1
clone size: few
CDR3 protein: ASELIQGAGEKLF

J gene: TRBJ2-1
V gene: TRBV25-1
clone size: -
CDR3 protein: ASSPRGRVLSYNEQF

J gene: TRBJ2-7
V gene: TRBV5-5
clone size: -
CDR3 protein: ASTWSAGGNYEQY

J gene: TRBJ1-6
V gene: TRBV7-9
clone size: -
CDR3 protein: ASSYWTGDSPLH

J gene: TRBJ2-5
V gene: TRBV10-3
clone size: few
CDR3 protein: AISDEDRDRGETQY

J gene: TRBJ2-3
V gene: TRBV4-1
clone size: -
CDR3 protein: ASSLSSGGTDTQY

J gene: TRBJ1-5
V gene: TRBV7-2
clone size: -
CDR3 protein: ASSLGFGRAGNQPQH

J gene: TRBJ1-1
V gene: TRBV6-5
clone size: once
CDR3 protein: ASSPGFGTEAF

J gene: TRBJ2-7
V gene: TRBV5-6
clone size: -
CDR3 protein: ASSDDRFYEQY

J gene: TRBJ2-3
V gene: TRBV5-1
clone size: -
CDR3 protein: ASSLGGSTDTQY

J gene: -
V gene: TRBV6-1
clone size: -
CDR3 protein: ATVEFSSYEQY

J gene: TRBJ1-2
V gene: TRBV6-1
clone size: -
CDR3 protein: ASSETGWGYT

J gene: TRBJ2-3
V gene: TRBV2
clone size: few
CDR3 protein: ASTRLAVSTDTQY

J gene: TRBJ1-3
V gene: TRBV5-4
clone size: -
CDR3 protein: ASSAGTVRSGNTIY